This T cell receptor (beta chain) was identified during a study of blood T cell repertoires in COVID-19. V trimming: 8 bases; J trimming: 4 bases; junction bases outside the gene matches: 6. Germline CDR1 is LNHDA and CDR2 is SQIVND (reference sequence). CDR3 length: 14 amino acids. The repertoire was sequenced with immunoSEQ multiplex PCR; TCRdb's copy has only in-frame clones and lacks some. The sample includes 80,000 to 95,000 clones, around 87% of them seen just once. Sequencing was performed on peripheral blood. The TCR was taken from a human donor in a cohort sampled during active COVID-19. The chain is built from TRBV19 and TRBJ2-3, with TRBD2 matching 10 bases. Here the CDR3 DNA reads TGTGCCAGTCAAAGCGGGGGGGCCCCAGATACGCAGTATTTT. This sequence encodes CASQSGGAPDTQYF.